This TCR beta chain was documented in a study of cytomegalovirus exposure and HLA in healthy donors. Study-wide results and limits: Presence/absence analyses assumed roughly uniform sequencing depth across donors, which may not hold. Links to common viral pathogens appeared, in a later analysis, for several of the most significant clusters. Most subjects had HLA-A and HLA-B alleles reportedly predicted accurately by TCR beta sequences.

Comment on this clone: Its antigen is unknown.

The PCR made use of 60 Vbeta and 13 Jbeta primers. Produced via immunoSEQ multiplex PCR; TCRdb's table is partial and in-frame only. The top ten clones hold 3% to 4% of a sample with some 93,000 clones, 70% to 85% of them seen once. The CDR3 spans 16 residues. The V end was cut by 0 bases, the J end by 12 bases, with 22 bases between. Germline V lookup: CDR1 SGDLS, CDR2 YYNGEE. Sampled while nominally healthy, donors likely had unrecorded immune exposures. The TCR originated in a man aged 50 to 59 in good health and CMV-seronegative. Specimen: PBMCs. The V and J genes are TRBV9 and TRBJ2-1, with D tentatively TRBD2 (5 bases). The CDR3 spells CASSVGVSVSPMGQFF. The DNA of the CDR3 is TGTGCCAGCAGCGTAGGGGTTAGCGTATCGCCCATGGGGCAGTTCTTC.